This TCR beta chain emerged from a study of shared clonotypes between healthy human individuals. In the study overall: The donors, two women and a few men, were aged 18 to 49.

Selected positively for CCR7 and CD45RO-negative, naive CD8 cells excluded terminally differentiated effector memory CD45RA+ cells. Assay used: immunoSEQ multiplex PCR; TCRdb lists only in-frame clones, some missing. The sample holds about 2.2 million clones, around 93% seen once. The sequence came from a young man in good health. Some clones in this sample may be carry-over from other donors' samples. Sequenced input: naive CD8+ T cells from PBMCs.

The CDR3 nucleotides are TGTGCCAGCAGCTCCACCGACGGACAGGGAGGACTACCTAATAGGGAGCAGTACTTC. Translation: CASSSTDGQGGLPNREQYF. The gene calls are TRBV7-9 and TRBJ2-7; 8 nucleotides align to TRBD1. The CDR3 consists of 19 residues. CDR1 is SEHNR, CDR2 FQNEAQ, per germline (reference sequence). V lost 4 bases to trimming and J lost 7 bases; unmatched junction nucleotides: 24.